A single sample gave rise to the 15 T cell receptor beta chains below, sequenced in a study of patients and donors after allogeneic stem cell transplantation. MiXCR, run by TCRdb on the RT-PCR reads, gives a single entry per CDR3 protein. The table records more than 850,000 distinct CDR3 sequences, over 15% of them present only once. Sample: blood, either unsorted or a sorted T cell fraction (not recorded which). The receptors shown here come from a human donor who was either an allogeneic HSCT recipient or a stem cell or donor lymphocyte infusion donor (not recorded which). It is not recorded whose cells these are; they may come from a transplant donor.

This clonotype came up a few times. The chain joins TRBV5-1 to TRBJ2-1, with 8 bases fitting TRBD2. This CDR3 contains 14 residues. V trimming: 9 bases; J trimming: 7 bases; junction bases outside the gene matches: 12. CDR1 is SGHRS, CDR2 YFSETQ, per germline. The CDR3 loop is CATGGGQRVNEQFF. CDR3 in DNA: TGCGCCACCGGGGGGGGGCAACGGGTAAATGAGCAGTTCTTC.

This clonotype was counted a few times. The chain employs TRBV20-1 and TRBJ2-1, with a tentative D call TRBD2 (6 bases). The V end lost 2 bases, the J end lost 2 bases, and 16 bases lay between the germline ends. In germline, CDR1 is DFQATT, CDR2 SNEGSKA (reference sequence). The length of the CDR3 is 16 residues. Here the CDR3 DNA reads TGCAGTGCTAGACCTCGGGGCGGGACCACCTACAATGAGCAGTTCTTC. This translates into CSARPRGGTTYNEQFF.

This clonotype was seen many times. The chain recombines TRBV6-5 with TRBJ1-1; perhaps TRBD1 as D (5 bases). This CDR3 spans 15 amino acids. V lost 2 bases and J lost 1, with 11 bases in between. CDR1 and CDR2 from the germline V gene are MNHEY and SVGAGI. Here the CDR3 DNA reads TGTGCCAGCAGTTACACGGGGGTCGGGAACACTGAAGCTTTCTTT. Protein: CASSYTGVGNTEAFF.

The CDR3 sequence is CASRIRQGAQPQHF. In nucleotides, the CDR3 is TGTGCCAGCAGGATACGACAGGGTGCCCAGCCCCAGCATTTT. This sequence joins TRBV6-1 and TRBJ1-5, with 7 bases that match TRBD1. The J segment lost 7 bases and the V segment lost 6 bases, leaving 9 bases of the junction unmatched. The length of the CDR3 is 14 residues. From germline, CDR1 is MNHNS and CDR2 SASEGT.

This clonotype was seen a handful of times. V gene TRBV6-5 combines with J gene TRBJ2-1; 11 nucleotides align to TRBD2. CDR1 is MNHEY and CDR2 is SVGAGI in the germline V gene. After removal of 0 bases from V and 6 bases from J, the junction contained 7 bases not matched to a gene. The CDR3 is made up of 17 amino acids. The CDR3 nucleotides read TGTGCCAGCAGTTACTCGCCACTAGCGGGAGTGGGCAATGAGCAGTTCTTC. It yields the protein CASSYSPLAGVGNEQFF.

This clonotype was detected only a few times. The genes are TRBV29-1 and TRBJ2-5; D not certain. V was cut by 1 base and J by 7 bases, with 13 bases left in between. The CDR3 has 13 residues. CDR1 SQVTM and CDR2 ANQGSEA come from the germline V gene. Here the CDR3 reads CSVEVFRVPTQYF. The CDR3 coding sequence is TGCAGCGTTGAAGTTTTTAGGGTACCGACCCAGTACTTC. The variable domain in full, with the rest retrieved from reference TRBV29-1 and TRBJ2-5, is SAVISQKPSRDICQRGTSLTIQCQVDSQVTMMFWYRQQPGQSLTLIATANQGSEATYESGFVIDKFPISRPNLTFSTLTVSNMSPEDSSIYLCSVEVFRVPTQYFGPGTRLLVL.

The rearrangement joins TRBV5-1 to TRBJ2-3; D not resolved. CDR3 length equals 16 residues. CDR1 and CDR2 (germline): SGHRS, YFSETQ. V dropped 3 bases and J dropped 3 bases, with 17 bases sitting between them. The CDR3: CASSSLTRIETDTQYF. DNA of the CDR3: TGCGCCAGCAGCTCGTTGACACGGATTGAGACAGATACGCAGTATTTT.

This clonotype has a handful of counts. The rearrangement joins TRBV29-1 to TRBJ1-3; D gene ambiguous. The V end was cut by 4 bases, the J end by 2 bases, with 9 bases between. Germline V gives CDR1 SQVTM, CDR2 ANQGSEA. The CDR3 contains 13 residues. The CDR3 DNA sequence: TGCAGCGTTGCAGTCGACCCTGGAAACACCATATATTTT. Amino acids: CSVAVDPGNTIYF.

This clonotype was picked up a small number of times. This chain uses TRBV7-2 with TRBJ2-6; perhaps TRBD1 as D (5 bases). CDR1 and CDR2 (germline): SGHTA, FQGNSA. V dropped 1 base and J dropped 2 bases, with 9 bases sitting between them. The CDR3 is made up of 16 amino acids. The CDR3 DNA reads as TGTGCCAGCAGCTTAGGGACAAAGGCTGGGGCCAACGTCCTGACTTTC. Encoded protein: CASSLGTKAGANVLTF.

This clonotype was recorded many times. The chain recombines TRBV12-3 or TRBV12-4 with TRBJ1-1, with unresolved D. The CDR3 is 12 residues long. V dropped 6 bases and J dropped 5 bases, with 10 bases sitting between them. Here the CDR3 reads CASSKKGTEAFF. CDR3 DNA sequence: TGTGCCAGCAGCAAGAAGGGAACTGAAGCTTTCTTT.

The J gene is TRBJ1-2, the V gene TRBV20-1; the D gene is possibly TRBD1 (6 bases). V was cut by 0 bases and J by 4 bases, with 12 bases left in between. The germline V gene has CDR1 DFQATT and CDR2 SNEGSKA (reference sequence). The CDR3 sequence is 14 residues long. The CDR3 here is CSARDEQGVYGYTF. The CDR3 coding sequence is TGCAGTGCTAGAGATGAACAGGGTGTCTATGGCTACACCTTC.

A few counts support this clonotype. The chain combines TRBV20-1 with TRBJ1-2, with 8 bases that match TRBD1. Germline V lookup: CDR1 DFQATT, CDR2 SNEGSKA (reference sequence). This CDR3 is 15 amino acids long. The V gene end was trimmed by 0 bases and the J gene end by 5 bases; junction bases not matched to a gene: 8. CDR3 amino acids: CSARDDRGTPYGYTF. The CDR3, as DNA: TGCAGTGCTAGAGATGACAGGGGTACTCCTTATGGCTACACCTTC.

This clonotype was picked up a small number of times. The rearrangement links TRBV5-1 to TRBJ2-1; unclear D gene. Trimming pared 3 bases from V and 6 bases from J, leaving 16 bases between. Germline values: CDR1 SGHRS, CDR2 YFSETQ. This CDR3 is built from 15 residues. The CDR3 protein is CASSSDPEPVNEQFF. CDR3 bases: TGCGCCAGCAGCTCCGACCCCGAACCGGTCAATGAGCAGTTCTTC.

The V and J genes are TRBV12-3 or TRBV12-4 and TRBJ1-2; D gene unclear. The CDR3 length is 15 residues. V lost 2 bases and J lost 3, with 13 bases in between. The CDR3, as DNA: TGTGCCAGCAGTTTAAGAAGCGGGAGGGACTATGGCTACACCTTC. It specifies CASSLRSGRDYGYTF.

This clonotype was observed a few times. J is TRBJ2-3 and V is TRBV10-3; 8 positions match TRBD2. Germline V gene sequence: CDR1 ENHRY, CDR2 SYGVKD. Germline trimming cut 4 bases from V and 4 bases from J; bases unmatched to any gene: 4. This CDR3 has 14 residues. CDR3 nucleotides: TGTGCCATCAGTGGGACTAGCCCCGCAGATACGCAGTATTTT. This gives the protein CAISGTSPADTQYF.